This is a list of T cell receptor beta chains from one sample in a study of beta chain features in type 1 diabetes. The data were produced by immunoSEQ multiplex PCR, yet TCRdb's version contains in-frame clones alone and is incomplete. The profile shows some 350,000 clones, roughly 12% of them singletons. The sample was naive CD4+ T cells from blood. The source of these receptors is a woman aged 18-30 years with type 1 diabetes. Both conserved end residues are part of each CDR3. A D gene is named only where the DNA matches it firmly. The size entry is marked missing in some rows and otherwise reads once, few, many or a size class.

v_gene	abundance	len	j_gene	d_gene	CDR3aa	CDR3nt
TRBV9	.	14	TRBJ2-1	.	CASSVVGGNNEQFF	TGTGCCAGCAGCGTAGTGGGGGGAAACAATGAGCAGTTCTTC
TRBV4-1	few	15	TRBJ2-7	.	CASSPSPGHPYEQYF	TGCGCCAGCAGCCCTTCCCCCGGACACCCCTACGAGCAGTACTTC
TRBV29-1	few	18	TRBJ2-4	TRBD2	CSVTNRLAGGPAKNIQYF	TGCAGTGTCACGAACCGGCTAGCGGGAGGGCCAGCCAAAAACATTCAGTACTTC
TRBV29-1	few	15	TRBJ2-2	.	CSVGRDRLNTGELFF	TGCAGCGTTGGCCGCGACAGGCTAAACACCGGGGAGCTGTTTTTT
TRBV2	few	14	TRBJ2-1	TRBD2	CASREREGLNEQFF	TGTGCCAGCAGAGAGCGGGAGGGCCTCAATGAGCAGTTCTTC
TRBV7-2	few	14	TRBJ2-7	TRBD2	CASSLSGYSYEQYF	TGTGCCAGCAGCCTTAGCGGGTACTCCTACGAGCAGTACTTC
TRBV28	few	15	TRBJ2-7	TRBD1	CASISRTGNTYEQYF	TGTGCCAGCATCAGCCGGACAGGGAATACCTACGAGCAGTACTTC
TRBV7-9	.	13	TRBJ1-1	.	CASSSPPGNEAFF	TGTGCCAGCAGCTCCCCCCCGGGGAATGAAGCTTTCTTT
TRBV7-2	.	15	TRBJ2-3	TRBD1	CASSLAGQGADTQYF	TGTGCCAGCAGCTTAGCGGGACAGGGGGCAGATACGCAGTATTTT
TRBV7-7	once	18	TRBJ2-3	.	CASSPSLVVLPGPDTQYF	TGTGCCAGCAGCCCCAGCCTTGTGGTCCTCCCAGGCCCAGATACGCAGTATTTT
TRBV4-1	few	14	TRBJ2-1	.	CASSYRESWNEQFF	TGCGCCAGCAGCTATCGGGAGAGCTGGAATGAGCAGTTCTTC
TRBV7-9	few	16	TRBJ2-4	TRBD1	CASNPGTGGSKNIQYF	TGTGCCAGCAACCCAGGGACAGGGGGTTCCAAAAACATTCAGTACTTC
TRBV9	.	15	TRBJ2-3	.	CASSVGVSLTDTQYF	TGTGCCAGCAGCGTAGGAGTTAGTTTAACAGATACGCAGTATTTT
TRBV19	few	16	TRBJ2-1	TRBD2	CASSIAGGPPYNEQFF	TGTGCCAGTAGTATCGCGGGAGGGCCCCCATACAATGAGCAGTTCTTC
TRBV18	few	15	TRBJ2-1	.	CASSPRQEFYNEQFF	TGTGCCAGCTCACCAAGACAGGAGTTCTACAATGAGCAGTTCTTC
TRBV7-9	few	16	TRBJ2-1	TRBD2	CASSYGGASGHNEQFF	TGTGCCAGCAGCTACGGGGGGGCTAGCGGGCACAATGAGCAGTTCTTC
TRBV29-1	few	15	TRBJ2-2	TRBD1	CSVDTRGQGTGELFF	TGCAGCGTTGACACCAGGGGACAGGGCACCGGGGAGCTGTTTTTT
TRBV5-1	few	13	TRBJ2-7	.	CASSSLPGNEQYF	TGCGCCAGCAGCTCCCTGCCCGGGAACGAGCAGTACTTC
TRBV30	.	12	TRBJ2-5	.	CAWSGGGETQYF	TGTGCCTGGAGTGGGGGCGGCGAGACCCAGTACTTC
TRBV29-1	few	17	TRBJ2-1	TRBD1	CSVEGQGAHGPYNEQFF	TGCAGCGTTGAGGGACAGGGGGCCCATGGCCCATACAATGAGCAGTTCTTC
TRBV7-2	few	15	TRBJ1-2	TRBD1	CASSSYRTGNYGYTF	TGTGCCAGCAGCTCCTATCGGACAGGAAACTATGGCTACACCTTC
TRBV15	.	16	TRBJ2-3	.	CATSRDSGVSTDTQYF	TGTGCCACCAGCAGAGACTCAGGGGTGAGCACAGATACGCAGTATTTT
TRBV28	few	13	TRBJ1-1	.	CASSSGSGTEAFF	TGTGCCAGCAGCTCAGGGTCGGGTACTGAAGCTTTCTTT
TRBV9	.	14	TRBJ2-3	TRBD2	CASSVRTGGDTQYF	TGTGCCAGCAGCGTGCGAACGGGGGGAGATACGCAGTATTTT
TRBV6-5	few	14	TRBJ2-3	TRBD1	CATLGQGSTDTQYF	TGTGCCACCCTCGGACAGGGAAGCACAGATACGCAGTATTTT
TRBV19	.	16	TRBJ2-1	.	CASSKKDGILYNEQFF	TGTGCCAGTAGTAAAAAGGACGGGATTTTATACAATGAGCAGTTCTTC